This T cell receptor (beta chain) derives from a study of PD-L1 blockade in urothelial cancer. Study details: Patients had received 0 to 3 prior chemotherapy regimens.

The table came from immunoSEQ multiplex PCR; TCRdb's copy has only in-frame clones and leaves some out. Of about 43,000 clones in the sample, around nine tenths are singletons; the top ten hold about 14%. After removal of 3 bases from V and 10 bases from J, the junction contained 5 bases not matched to a gene. From germline, CDR1 is SNHLY and CDR2 FYNNEI. CDR3 length equals 15 residues. Between 1 and 8 samples per patient were obtained, pretreatment and on-treatment. The material sequenced was PBMCs, taken around atezolizumab (anti-PD-L1) treatment. This TCR was sampled from a woman aged 55-70 years with urothelial cancer. The chain joins TRBV2 to TRBJ2-1; 14 bases agree with TRBD2. Here the CDR3 DNA reads TGTGCCAGCAGTGAGGGACTAGCGGGAGATGAAGAGCAGTTCTTC. Translating gives CASSEGLAGDEEQFF. Drawing the rest from reference TRBV2 and TRBJ2-1, the complete variable domain is EPEVTQTPSHQVTQMGQEVILRCVPISNHLYFYWYRQILGQKVEFLVSFYNNEISEKSEIFDDQFSVERPDGSNFTLKIRSTKLEDSAMYFCASSEGLAGDEEQFFGPGTRLTVL.